A selection of T cell receptor beta chains follows, all from one sample in a study of cytotoxic CD8 clonotypes in ibrutinib-treated CLL. Profiling relied on immunoSEQ multiplex PCR, and the TCRdb table lists in-frame clones only, not all of them. The sample lists about 120,000 clones; 55% to 75% were seen once. Sequencing was performed on PBMCs, taken after 24 months of ibrutinib treatment. The origin of the receptors is a human donor with chronic lymphocytic leukemia. Both conserved end residues are part of each CDR3. Fields, in order: J gene, V gene, clone size, D gene, CDR3 DNA, CDR3 protein. The D gene is left open where the match is weak. Only part of the rows carry a size: once, few, many, or a class if the clone is expanded.

TRBJ2-7 TRBV5-1 few TRBD2 TGCGCCAGCAGCTTGGTAGGACTAGCGGGGACCTACGAGCAGTACTTC CASSLVGLAGTYEQYF
TRBJ1-5 TRBV2 - - TGTGCCAGCGGGGAGAGCCCGCGACGGAATCAGCCCCAGCATTTT CASGESPRRNQPQHF
TRBJ1-1 TRBV6-6 few - TGTGCCAGCAGCCCGGGCGTCCAGCCTAACACTGAAGCTTTCTTT CASSPGVQPNTEAFF
TRBJ1-3 TRBV2 - - TGTGCCAGCAGTGAAGGGGTCACCCTGACCGGAAACACCATATATTTT CASSEGVTLTGNTIYF
TRBJ2-3 TRBV5-1 - TRBD2 TGCGCCAGCAGCCGTTCGGTTAGAGCTAGCGGGGGCACAGATACGCAGTATTTT CASSRSVRASGGTDTQYF
TRBJ2-5 TRBV6-5 - - TGTGCCAGCAGTTACTTGGCCCTCCGGGAGACCCAGTACTTC CASSYLALRETQYF
TRBJ1-1 TRBV30 once - TGTGCCTGGAGTGTACTTAACACTGAAGCTTTCTTT CAWSVLNTEAFF
TRBJ2-4 TRBV6-5 few - TGTGCCAGCAGTTACAATAGGGATACCAAAAACATTCAGTACTTC CASSYNRDTKNIQYF
TRBJ2-6 TRBV4-2 - TRBD1 TGTGCCAGCAGCCAAGCAGGGGGAGCTGGGGCCAACGTCCTGACTTTC CASSQAGGAGANVLTF
TRBJ2-1 TRBV14 - TRBD2 TGTGCCAGCAGCCCCGTAGCGGGTGGTTACAATGAGCAGTTCTTC CASSPVAGGYNEQFF
TRBJ2-1 TRBV10-1 - TRBD2 TGCGCCAGCAGTGAGGCGGGTAGCGGGGGAGCGAGCTCCTACAATGAGCAGTTCTTC CASSEAGSGGASSYNEQFF
TRBJ2-2 TRBV2 - - TGTGCCAGCGTCGGGTGGGCGGGGACGAACACCGGGGAGCTGTTTTTT CASVGWAGTNTGELFF
TRBJ1-4 TRBV6-5 - - TGTGCCAGCTGGGGCCCCGAGGAAAAACTGTTTTTT CASWGPEEKLFF
TRBJ1-6 TRBV9 - - TGTGCCAGCAGTGTCGGGAATGGGAATTCACCCCTCCACTTT CASSVGNGNSPLHF
TRBJ2-5 TRBV15 - - TGTGCCACCAGCAGAGCCCTCCAAGAGACCCAGTACTTC CATSRALQETQYF
TRBJ1-5 TRBV7-8 - - TGTGCCAGCAGCTTACAAGGGGCTCCCAATCAGCCCCAGCATTTT CASSLQGAPNQPQHF
TRBJ1-1 TRBV27 once - TGTGCCAGCAGTCTCCGGACGGGGTGGTATCTCCTCACGTTT CASSLRTGWYLLTF
TRBJ2-7 TRBV7-3 - - TGTGCCAGCAGCTTTTCCTCTACGTTACAGGGAGCTGCCTACGAGCAGTACTTC CASSFSSTLQGAAYEQYF
TRBJ2-2 TRBV19 - - TGTGCCAGTAGTACAGGGTTGAACACCGGGGAGCTGTTTTTT CASSTGLNTGELFF
TRBJ2-7 TRBV18 once - TGTGCCAGCTCACCAGGGGGAGGCCGGGCCAACTCCTACGAGCAGTACTTC CASSPGGGRANSYEQYF
TRBJ2-2 TRBV7-2 - TRBD2 TGTGCCAGCAGCCCGACTAGCGGGGCCCTGGGGGAGCTGTTTTTT CASSPTSGALGELFF
TRBJ2-7 TRBV7-9 - TRBD1 TGTGCCAGCAGCCCTTCCAGGGACAGGGGACCCGACGAGCAGTACTTC CASSPSRDRGPDEQYF
TRBJ2-5 TRBV7-3 - TRBD1 TGTGCCAGCAGCCACGGGACAGGGGAGACCCAGTACTTC CASSHGTGETQYF
TRBJ1-2 TRBV29-1 few TRBD1 TGCAGCGGGGACAGGGATTCTGGCTACACCTTC CSGDRDSGYTF
TRBJ2-1 TRBV7-8 few TRBD2 TGTGCCAGCAGCTTAACGCGGGGGTTGGATGAGCAGTTCTTC CASSLTRGLDEQFF
TRBJ2-5 TRBV4-1 - - TGCGCCAGCAGCCAAGAATCCGGAGCCCGGAGGCAAGAGACCCAGTACTTC CASSQESGARRQETQYF
TRBJ1-1 TRBV29-1 few TRBD1 TGCAGCGTTGGACAGGGGAAGACTGAAGCTTTCTTT CSVGQGKTEAFF
TRBJ2-3 TRBV7-9 - - TGTGCCAGCAGCTTAGAAGGGTACGCAGATACGCAGTATTTT CASSLEGYADTQYF